This TCR beta chain was retrieved from a study of naive and memory T cell subsets. There are 15 residues in the CDR3. Trimming removed 7 bases from V and 2 bases from J, with 15 bases in between. In germline, CDR1 is MDHEN, CDR2 SYDVKM. CD4+ T cell IFNgamma after overnight CMV lysate exposure gave donor CMV status. Cells stained for CD3, CD4, CD8, CD45RA and CD27 were sorted into four subsets. The beta constant-region primer was an equimolar mix of two oligonucleotides covering TRBC1 and TRBC2. Four rounds of PCR amplified the ligated cDNA using nested alpha and beta constant-region primers plus SP2. MiXCR, applied by TCRdb to the UMI-ligation and nested PCR reads, yields one record per CDR3 protein. The sample yields 120,000 or so distinct CDR3 sequences, 35% to 40% seen once.

This chain joins TRBV28 and TRBJ1-3; no clear D. This receptor was taken from a human donor in good health. The sequenced sample was central memory CD4+ T cells from blood. The DNA of the CDR3 is TGTGCCAGCACCTCGGTCCTCCGGACTGGAAACACCATATATTTT. Its protein is CASTSVLRTGNTIYF.